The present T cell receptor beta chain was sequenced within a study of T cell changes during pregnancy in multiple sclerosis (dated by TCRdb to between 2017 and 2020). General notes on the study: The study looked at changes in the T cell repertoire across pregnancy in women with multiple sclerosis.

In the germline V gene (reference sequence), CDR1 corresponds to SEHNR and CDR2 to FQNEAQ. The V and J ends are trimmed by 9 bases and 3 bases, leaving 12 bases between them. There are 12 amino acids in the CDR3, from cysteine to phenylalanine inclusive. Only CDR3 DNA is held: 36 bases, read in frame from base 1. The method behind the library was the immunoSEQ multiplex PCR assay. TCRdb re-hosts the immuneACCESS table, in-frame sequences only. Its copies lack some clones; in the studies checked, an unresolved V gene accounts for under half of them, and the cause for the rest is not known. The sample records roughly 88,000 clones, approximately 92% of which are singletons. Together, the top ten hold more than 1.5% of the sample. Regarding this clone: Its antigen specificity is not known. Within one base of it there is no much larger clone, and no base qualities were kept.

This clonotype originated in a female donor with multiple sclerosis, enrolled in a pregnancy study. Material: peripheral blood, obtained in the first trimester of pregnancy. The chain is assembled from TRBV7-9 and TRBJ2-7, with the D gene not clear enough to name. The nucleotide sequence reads TGTGCCAGTATGTCCATCAGCTACGAGCAGTACTTC. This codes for CASMSISYEQYF.